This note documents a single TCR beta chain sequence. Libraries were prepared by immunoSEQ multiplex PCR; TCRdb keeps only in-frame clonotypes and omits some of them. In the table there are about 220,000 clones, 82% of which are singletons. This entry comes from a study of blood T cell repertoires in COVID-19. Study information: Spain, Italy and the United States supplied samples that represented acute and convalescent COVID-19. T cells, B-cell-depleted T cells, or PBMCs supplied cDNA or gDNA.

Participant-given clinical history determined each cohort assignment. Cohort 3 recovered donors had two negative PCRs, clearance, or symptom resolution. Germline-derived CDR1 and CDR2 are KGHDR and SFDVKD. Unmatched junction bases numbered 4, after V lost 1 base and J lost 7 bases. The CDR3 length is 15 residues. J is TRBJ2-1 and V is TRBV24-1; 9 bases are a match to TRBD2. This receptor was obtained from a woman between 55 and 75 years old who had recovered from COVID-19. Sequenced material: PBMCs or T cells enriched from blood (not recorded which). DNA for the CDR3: TGTGCCACCAGTGATTTTGCTAGCGGGACTAATGAGCAGTTCTTC. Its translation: CATSDFASGTNEQFF.